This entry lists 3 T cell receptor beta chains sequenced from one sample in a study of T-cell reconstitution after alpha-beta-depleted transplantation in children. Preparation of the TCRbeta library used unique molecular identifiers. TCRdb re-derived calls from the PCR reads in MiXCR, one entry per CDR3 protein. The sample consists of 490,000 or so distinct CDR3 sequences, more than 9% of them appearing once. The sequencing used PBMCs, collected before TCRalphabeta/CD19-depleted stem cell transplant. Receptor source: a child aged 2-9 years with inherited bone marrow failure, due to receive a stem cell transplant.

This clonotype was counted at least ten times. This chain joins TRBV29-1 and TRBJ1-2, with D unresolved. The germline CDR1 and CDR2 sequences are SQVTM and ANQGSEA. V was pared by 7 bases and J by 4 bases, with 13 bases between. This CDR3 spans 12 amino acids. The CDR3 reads CSAERAAYGYTF. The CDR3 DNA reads TGCAGCGCAGAGAGGGCAGCCTATGGCTACACCTTC.

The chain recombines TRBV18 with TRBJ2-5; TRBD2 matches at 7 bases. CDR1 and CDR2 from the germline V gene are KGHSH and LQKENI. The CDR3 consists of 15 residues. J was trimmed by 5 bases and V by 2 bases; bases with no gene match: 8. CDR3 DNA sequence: TGTGCCAGCTCACCAAGAAATGGAGCGGGGGAGACCCAGTACTTC. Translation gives CASSPRNGAGETQYF.

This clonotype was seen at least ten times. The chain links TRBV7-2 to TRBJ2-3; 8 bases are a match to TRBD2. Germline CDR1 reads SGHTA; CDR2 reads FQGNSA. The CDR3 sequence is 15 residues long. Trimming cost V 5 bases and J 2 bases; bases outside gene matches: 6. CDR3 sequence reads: CASSLSGKITDTQYF. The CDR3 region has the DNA TGTGCCAGCAGCCTTAGCGGGAAGATCACAGATACGCAGTATTTT.